This T cell receptor (beta chain) was captured by sequencing in a study of T-cell reconstitution after alpha-beta-depleted transplantation in children. Study-level findings and limits: Counts and diversity of T cells one year after transplant came mostly from newly produced T cells. Surviving recipient T cells and thymic progenitors accounted for the high day-60 TCRbeta diversity observed in some patients.

In its sample, this clonotype was seen a few times. Its target is not known. During its preparation, the TCRbeta library received unique molecular identifiers. One entry per CDR3 protein, called by TCRdb with MiXCR from the PCR reads. Of approximately 70,000 distinct CDR3 sequences listed, 4.9% are singletons. This clonotype was obtained from a boy less than two years old who had a stem cell transplant for acute myeloid leukemia, so the T cells may come from the graft donor. The material was PBMCs, mostly from graft donor cells, obtained 180 days after TCRalphabeta/CD19-depleted stem cell transplant.

The CDR3 region has the DNA TGTGCCAGCAGCTTACCGGTCAGGCTGTACGAGCAGTACTTC. Residues: CASSLPVRLYEQYF. The genes are TRBV7-2 and TRBJ2-7, with D hard to call. Trimming shortened V by 2 bases and J by 4 bases, and 12 bases separated the two germline ends. The germline V gene has CDR1 SGHTA and CDR2 FQGNSA. The CDR3 is 14 amino acids.